These T cell receptor beta chains were read from a single sample in a study of blood T cell repertoires in COVID-19. Some clones are missing from TCRdb's copy, which holds only in-frame ones; the method was immunoSEQ multiplex PCR. Of under 300,000 clones listed, nearly 90% were seen once; the top ten hold approximately 1%. Sample: PBMCs or T cells enriched from blood (not recorded which). The receptor source for this set is a woman aged 25 to 39 who had recovered from COVID-19. CDR3s include the opening cysteine and the closing phenylalanine or tryptophan. A D gene is named only where the DNA matches it firmly. Only part of the rows carry a size: once, few, many, or a class if the clone is expanded.

d_call j_call v_call clone_size cdr3_aa cdr3_nt
TRBD2 TRBJ2-5 TRBV18 few CASSPTGGGVSETQYF TGTGCCAGCTCACCTACCGGCGGGGGGGTTTCAGAGACCCAGTACTTC
NA TRBJ1-2 TRBV7-2 NA CASSLLVTGQLNYGYTF TGTGCCAGCAGCTTACTTGTTACGGGACAACTTAACTATGGCTACACCTTC
TRBD1 TRBJ2-7 TRBV9 NA CASSPRDRTYEQYF TGTGCCAGCAGCCCCCGGGACAGAACCTACGAGCAGTACTTC
TRBD2 TRBJ2-2 TRBV10-3 NA CAISESASGHGELFF TGTGCCATCAGTGAGTCCGCTAGCGGCCACGGGGAGCTGTTTTTT
NA TRBJ2-7 TRBV29-1 NA CSVYFSYEQYF TGCAGCGTTTACTTTTCCTACGAGCAGTACTTC
NA TRBJ2-5 TRBV9 NA CASSRGDRETQYF TGTGCCAGCAGCCGGGGTGACCGGGAGACCCAGTACTTC
TRBD2 TRBJ2-3 TRBV27 NA CASSLSVWGGGVTDTQYF TGTGCCAGCAGTTTATCCGTCTGGGGCGGGGGGGTAACAGATACGCAGTATTTT
TRBD1 TRBJ1-1 TRBV28 NA CASSLLNRGWNTEAFF TGTGCCAGCAGTTTATTAAACAGGGGGTGGAACACTGAAGCTTTCTTT
TRBD1 TRBJ2-7 TRBV27 NA CASSLTRTGTYEQYF TGTGCCAGCAGTTTGACCCGGACAGGCACCTACGAGCAGTACTTC
TRBD1 TRBJ2-5 TRBV5-1 once CASSNLDRGPQETQYF TGCGCCAGCAGTAACCTCGACAGGGGCCCCCAAGAGACCCAGTACTTC
TRBD1 TRBJ1-5 TRBV6-2/TRBV6-3 NA CASSSAAGGLGNQPQHF TGTGCCAGCAGTTCGGCGGCAGGGGGTTTGGGCAATCAGCCCCAGCATTTT
TRBD1 TRBJ2-7 TRBV19 once CASQTLRGPTYEQYF TGTGCCAGTCAGACCCTGAGGGGGCCGACCTACGAGCAGTACTTC
TRBD1 TRBJ1-1 TRBV4-3 NA CASSQALGQGNEAFF TGCGCCAGCAGCCAAGCCTTAGGACAGGGGAACGAAGCTTTCTTT
NA TRBJ1-3 TRBV30 few CAWSVIGSGNTIYF TGTGCCTGGAGTGTAATCGGCTCTGGAAACACCATATATTTT
TRBD1 TRBJ1-1 TRBV3-1/TRBV3-2 NA CASSRWGQGGTEAFF TGTGCCAGCAGCCGATGGGGACAGGGGGGGACTGAAGCTTTCTTT
NA TRBJ1-6 TRBV6-5 NA CASGGDSPLHF TGTGCCAGCGGAGGTGATTCACCCCTCCACTTT
TRBD1 TRBJ1-4 TRBV5-1 NA CASSLGQGINEKLFF TGCGCCAGCAGCTTGGGACAGGGCATTAATGAAAAACTGTTTTTT
TRBD1 TRBJ2-5 TRBV11-2 NA CASSRSMRGLGETQYF TGTGCCAGCAGCCGTTCGATGAGGGGGCTAGGGGAGACCCAGTACTTC
NA TRBJ2-1 TRBV7-9 NA CASGMGVGYNEQFF TGTGCCAGCGGGATGGGAGTCGGCTACAATGAGCAGTTCTTC
TRBD1 TRBJ1-2 TRBV5-4 NA CASSKNQGAHGYTF TGTGCCAGCAGCAAAAACCAGGGGGCGCATGGCTACACCTTC
TRBD1 TRBJ1-6 TRBV5-1 NA CASRMGQENSPLHF TGCGCCAGCAGAATGGGACAGGAGAATTCACCCCTCCACTTT
NA TRBJ1-3 TRBV11-2 few CASSLTGNEGTIYF TGTGCCAGCAGCTTAACAGGGAATGAGGGCACCATATATTTT
NA TRBJ2-4 TRBV7-2 NA CASSFGSLAKNIQYF TGTGCCAGCAGCTTCGGTAGCTTAGCCAAAAACATTCAGTACTTC
NA TRBJ1-2 TRBV7-3 NA CASSLGAGVSNYGYTF TGTGCCAGCAGCTTGGGGGCTGGTGTCTCCAACTATGGCTACACCTTC
NA TRBJ1-1 TRBV7-6 NA CASSLMARMVGSVDTEAFF TGTGCCAGCAGCTTAATGGCTCGGATGGTCGGGAGTGTGGACACTGAAGCTTTCTTT
TRBD1 TRBJ2-4 TRBV5-1 NA CASSVGGEDIQYF TGCGCCAGCAGCGTAGGGGGCGAGGACATTCAGTACTTC
NA TRBJ2-1 TRBV13 NA CASSTRTTSKNEQFF TGTGCCAGCAGCACCCGAACGACTAGTAAGAATGAGCAGTTCTTC
TRBD2 TRBJ2-2 TRBV28 few CASSLIGLAGITGELFF TGTGCCAGCAGTTTGATCGGACTAGCGGGAATCACCGGGGAGCTGTTTTTT
NA TRBJ1-5 TRBV19 NA CASSKESGVRNQPQHF TGTGCCAGTAGTAAGGAGTCAGGGGTTAGGAATCAGCCCCAGCATTTT
NA TRBJ1-4 TRBV5-1 once CASSLVFSAGSNEKLFF TGCGCCAGCAGCTTGGTGTTCTCGGCAGGGTCTAATGAAAAACTGTTTTTT
TRBD2 TRBJ2-1 TRBV30 NA CAWSWGLAGPGEQFF TGTGCCTGGAGTTGGGGACTAGCGGGGCCCGGAGAGCAGTTCTTC
NA TRBJ2-2 TRBV21-1 once CASSKWTRPTSGGANTGELFF TGTGCCAGCAGCAAATGGACCAGGCCGACTAGCGGGGGTGCGAACACCGGGGAGCTGTTTTTT
NA TRBJ2-4 TRBV4-3 NA CASSRLGSGAVYF TGCGCCAGCAGCCGCTTGGGGTCAGGGGCTGTGTACTTC
TRBD1 TRBJ1-1 TRBV7-3 NA CASSPSTGITAFF TGTGCCAGCAGCCCTTCGACAGGGATCACAGCTTTCTTT
TRBD2 TRBJ2-7 TRBV7-8 once CASRKLAAYEQYF TGTGCCAGCAGGAAACTAGCGGCCTACGAGCAGTACTTC
TRBD2 TRBJ2-1 TRBV7-3 NA CASSLRGTIYNEQFF TGTGCCAGCAGCTTAAGGGGGACTATATACAATGAGCAGTTCTTC
NA TRBJ2-5 TRBV12-1 NA CASSTSGRSQETQYF TGTGCCAGCAGTACTAGCGGGAGAAGTCAAGAGACCCAGTACTTC
NA TRBJ2-5 TRBV7-8 once CASSLVQTDVTETQYF TGTGCCAGCAGCTTAGTCCAGACAGACGTCACGGAGACCCAGTACTTC
TRBD1 TRBJ1-2 TRBV10-2 NA CASSETPYRGAGYTF TGCGCCAGCAGTGAGACCCCTTACAGGGGGGCGGGCTACACCTTC
TRBD1 TRBJ2-7 TRBV19 NA CASAGTGGYEQYF TGTGCCAGTGCCGGGACAGGGGGTTACGAGCAGTACTTC
NA TRBJ2-7 TRBV18 NA CASSPPGLRDKTYEQYF TGTGCCAGCTCACCACCGGGATTAAGGGACAAAACCTACGAGCAGTACTTC
TRBD2 TRBJ2-1 TRBV11-2 NA CASSLTSGSTYNEQFF TGTGCCAGCAGCTTAACTAGCGGGAGTACCTACAATGAGCAGTTCTTC
NA TRBJ1-2 TRBV30 NA CATGRANYGYTF TGTGCAACAGGCCGTGCTAACTATGGCTACACCTTC
TRBD1 TRBJ1-5 TRBV6-1 NA CASSDGLGTGANQPQHF TGTGCCAGCAGTGACGGCCTTGGGACAGGGGCCAATCAGCCCCAGCATTTT
NA TRBJ2-3 TRBV6-2/TRBV6-3 NA CASSYSIAQAGGDTDTQYF TGTGCCAGCAGTTACTCGATAGCCCAAGCAGGAGGGGACACAGATACGCAGTATTTT
NA TRBJ1-3 TRBV5-4 NA CASSYTGGAAGNTIYF TGTGCCAGCAGTTATACCGGCGGGGCGGCAGGAAACACCATATATTTT
TRBD1 TRBJ2-7 TRBV28 NA CASSLLGTGGKPYEQYF TGTGCCAGCAGTTTGCTGGGTACAGGGGGCAAGCCCTACGAGCAGTACTTC
NA TRBJ1-6 TRBV10-3 NA CAISDPGSYNSPLHF TGTGCCATCAGTGATCCAGGTTCCTATAATTCACCCCTCCACTTT
NA TRBJ1-4 TRBV5-5 NA CASSFEVRGEKLFF TGTGCCAGCAGCTTCGAGGTGCGAGGGGAAAAACTGTTTTTT
NA TRBJ1-1 TRBV23-1 NA CASSQSSNRSQGTEAFF TGCGCCAGCAGTCAATCAAGTAACAGGTCGCAGGGCACTGAAGCTTTCTTT
NA TRBJ1-1 TRBV7-8 NA CASSIQAANTEAFF TGTGCCAGCAGCATACAGGCAGCGAACACTGAAGCTTTCTTT
NA TRBJ1-6 TRBV11-3 NA CASSRRREGNSPLHF TGTGCCAGCAGCCGGCGCAGGGAGGGGAATTCACCCCTCCACTTT
TRBD2 TRBJ2-5 TRBV19 NA CASSIALTVLAGETQYF TGTGCCAGTAGTATAGCTTTGACGGTCCTAGCGGGGGAGACCCAGTACTTC
TRBD2 TRBJ2-5 TRBV5-1 NA CASSLWGGGLDRETQYF TGCGCCAGCAGCTTGTGGGGTGGGGGACTAGATCGAGAGACCCAGTACTTC
NA TRBJ1-2 TRBV19 NA CASSIGQPDHYGYTF TGTGCCAGTAGTATCGGACAGCCGGACCACTATGGCTACACCTTC
TRBD2 TRBJ2-5 TRBV30 NA CAWSGGLAGVEETQYF TGTGCCTGGAGTGGTGGACTAGCGGGAGTGGAGGAGACCCAGTACTTC
NA TRBJ1-2 TRBV7-8 few CASSLTRGGAAQGYTF TGTGCCAGCAGCTTAACACGGGGGGGGGCGGCACAGGGCTACACCTTC
NA TRBJ2-3 TRBV5-1 NA CASSASKVLSAAGDTQYF TGCGCCAGCAGCGCTTCAAAGGTCCTTTCGGCGGCCGGGGATACGCAGTATTTT
NA TRBJ2-3 TRBV3-1/TRBV3-2 NA CASSPHGNYNTDTQYF TGTGCCAGCAGCCCCCATGGAAACTATAACACAGATACGCAGTATTTT